The T cell receptor beta chain under discussion was sequenced for a study of cytomegalovirus exposure and HLA in healthy donors. The primer mix had 60 Vbeta and 13 Jbeta primers. The method was immunoSEQ multiplex PCR; TCRdb's version includes in-frame clones alone and lacks a portion of them. Of 180,000 or so clones listed, approximately 83% are singletons. The CDR3 runs 12 residues. Trimming took off 1 base at V and 4 bases at J, with 5 bases between the two ends. Per germline, CDR1 SNHLY and CDR2 FYNNEI. As to this clone: The antigen is undetermined.

Study-wide results and caveats: Per published reports, the classifier diagnosed cytomegalovirus status with high specificity and sensitivity.

V and J are TRBV2 and TRBJ2-7; D gene unclear. The TCR sequence derives from a man aged 18 to 29 in good health and CMV-seropositive. The sequencing input was PBMCs. CDR3 residues: CASSEGRYEQYF. The DNA of the CDR3 is TGTGCCAGCAGTGAAGGCAGATACGAGCAGTACTTC.